What follows is one T cell receptor beta chain and its context. These data come from a study of regulatory T cells in long-lasting Graves disease. With iRepertoire HTBI primers and Arm-PCR of CDR3 regions, TCR beta libraries were built. As processed by the authors: Across all samples, roughly 62 TRBV segments and 14 TRBJ segments were identified. TCRdb reprocessed the multiplex PCR reads via MiXCR and lists one record per CDR3 protein. V and J calls and clone size were set by TCRdb, not the authors. This table has some 460,000 distinct CDR3 sequences, about a sixth appearing once. Germline lookup yields CDR1 MNHEY and CDR2 SVGEGT. This CDR3 is 16 amino acids long. V was pared by 2 bases and J by 7 bases, with 13 bases of the junction left unmatched. Regarding time point: newly diagnosed GD, antithyroid drugs for less than 3 months. Preparation of the TCR library used RNA extracted from PBMCs. This sample also belongs to another study, concerning T cells in Graves' hyperthyroidism and ophthalmopathy. That study reports: Separation of ophthalmopathy from stable hyperthyroidism was achieved by a 13 V-J model.

Sample: peripheral blood mononuclear cells (PBMCs), taken at new diagnosis, from a patient treated with antithyroid drugs. The rearrangement links TRBV6-2 or TRBV6-3 to TRBJ2-7; 8 bases map to TRBD2. This receptor was taken from a middle-aged man with Graves disease. The CDR3 spells CASSYPRTSYDREQYF. The CDR3 DNA reads as TGTGCCAGCAGTTACCCTCGGACTAGCTACGATCGGGAGCAGTACTTC.